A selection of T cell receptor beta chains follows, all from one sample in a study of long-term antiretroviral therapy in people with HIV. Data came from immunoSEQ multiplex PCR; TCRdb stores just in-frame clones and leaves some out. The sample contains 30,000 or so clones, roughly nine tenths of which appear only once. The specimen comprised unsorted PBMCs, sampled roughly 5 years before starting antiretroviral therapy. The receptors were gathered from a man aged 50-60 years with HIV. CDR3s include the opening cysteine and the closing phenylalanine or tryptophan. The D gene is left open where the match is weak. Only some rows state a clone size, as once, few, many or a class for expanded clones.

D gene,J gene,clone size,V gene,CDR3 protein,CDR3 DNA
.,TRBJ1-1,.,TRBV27,CASSFLWTAGEGEAFF,TGTGCCAGCAGTTTCCTCTGGACAGCCGGGGAGGGTGAAGCTTTCTTT
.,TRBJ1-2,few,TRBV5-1,CASSLHGPQANYGYTF,TGCGCCAGCAGCTTACACGGGCCTCAGGCGAACTATGGCTACACCTTC
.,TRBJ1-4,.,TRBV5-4,CASSRGGVRRNEKLFF,TGTGCCAGCAGCCGGGGGGGAGTCAGACGTAATGAAAAACTGTTTTTT
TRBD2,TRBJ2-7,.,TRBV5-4,CASRPGLANSYEQYF,TGTGCCAGCAGGCCCGGACTAGCGAACTCCTACGAGCAGTACTTC
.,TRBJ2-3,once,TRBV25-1,CASSESGDTQYF,TGTGCCAGCAGTGAATCTGGGGACACGCAGTATTTT
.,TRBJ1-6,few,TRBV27,CASKMVDSPLHF,TGTGCCAGCAAGATGGTCGATTCACCCCTCCACTTT
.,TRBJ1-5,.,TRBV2,CASSEVRGVSNQPQHF,TGTGCCAGCAGTGAAGTTCGAGGGGTGAGCAATCAGCCCCAGCATTTT
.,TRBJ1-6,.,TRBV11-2,CASSPLTTLSPLHF,TGTGCCAGCAGTCCGCTAACCACCCTTTCACCCCTCCACTTT
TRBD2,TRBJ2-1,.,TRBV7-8,CASTPGGSLVNEQFF,TGTGCCAGCACCCCGGGAGGATCCCTGGTCAATGAGCAGTTCTTC
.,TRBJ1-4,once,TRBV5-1,CASSKFLGEEKLFF,TGCGCCAGCAGCAAGTTCCTCGGAGAAGAAAAACTGTTTTTT
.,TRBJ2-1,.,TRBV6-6,CASSTGGEQFF,TGTGCCAGCAGTACCGGAGGTGAGCAGTTCTTC
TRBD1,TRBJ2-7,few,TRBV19,CASSTTGEGYEQYF,TGTGCCAGTAGTACTACAGGGGAAGGGTACGAGCAGTACTTC
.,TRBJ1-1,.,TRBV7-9,CRGGTEAFF,TGTCGGGGAGGGACTGAAGCTTTCTTT
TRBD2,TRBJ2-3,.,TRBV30,CAWSELSGGGTDTQYF,TGTGCCTGGAGTGAGCTTAGCGGGGGAGGCACAGATACGCAGTATTTT
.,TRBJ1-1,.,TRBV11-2,CASSLGIYTEAFF,TGTGCCAGCAGCTTAGGGATTTACACTGAAGCTTTCTTT
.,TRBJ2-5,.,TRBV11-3,CASSLGGDQETQYF,TGTGCCAGCAGCTTAGGGGGGGATCAAGAGACCCAGTACTTC